This TCR beta chain was recorded in a study of regulatory T cells in long-lasting Graves disease. Study-level information: Graves' cases, newly diagnosed, had used antithyroid drugs under 3 months. General observations from the study: There were preferences for TRBV28, TRBJ1-2 and TRBJ2-5 in persistent disease. Study was limited to peripheral blood, excluding thyroid tissue.

Time point specified: newly diagnosed GD, antithyroid drugs for less than 3 months. RNA from PBMCs was the source of the TCR library. Germline V gene lookup returns CDR1 SGHRS and CDR2 YFSETQ. CDR3 size: 16 residues. V was clipped by 5 bases and J by 0 bases, with 15 bases between them. For this clonotype: Its antigen is not identified.

Arm-PCR with iRepertoire HTBI primers amplified the CDR3 regions for these TCR beta libraries. TCRdb used MiXCR to reprocess the multiplex PCR reads, holding one entry per CDR3 protein. The table shows around 500,000 distinct CDR3 sequences, with about 16% occurring only once. Separately, the same data were catalogued under a study of T cells in Graves' hyperthyroidism and ophthalmopathy. That study reports: Ophthalmopathy was identified by the model a median 6.5 months ahead of onset.

The V gene is TRBV5-1, the J gene TRBJ1-5, with no clear D. The receptor was isolated from a woman aged 35-65 years with Graves disease. Sample: peripheral blood mononuclear cells (PBMCs), taken at new diagnosis, from a patient treated with antithyroid drugs. In DNA, the CDR3 is TGCGCCAGCAGTCTGGACGGAGCAACTAGCAATCAGCCCCAGCATTTT. This gives the protein CASSLDGATSNQPQHF.